This T cell receptor beta chain was recovered during a study of shared clonotypes between healthy human individuals. All donors were Caucasian adults living in Nashville, Tennessee. A deep-level run was used for the assay. The DNA input per sorted-subset replicate PCR was approximately 210 ng, corresponding to around 30,000 T cell genomes. Using immunoSEQ multiplex PCR, the repertoire was profiled, and TCRdb retains in-frame clones only, with some absent. The data show over 2 million clones, 85% to 95% seen once. The CDR3 loop spans 15 amino acids. Germline-derived CDR1 and CDR2 are SGHTA and FQGNSA. With V trimmed by 2 bases and J by 7 bases, 4 bases remained unmatched. This clone has only one observation.

This TCR was sampled from a man younger than 30 in good health. Sequenced sample: naive CD4+ T cells sorted from blood. Indicated subset: CD45RA+ positively selected. The rearrangement links TRBV7-2 to TRBJ2-1; 11 nucleotides agree with TRBD2. CDR3: CASSLLAGGRNEQFF. Written as DNA, the CDR3 is TGTGCCAGCAGCTTACTAGCGGGAGGTCGGAATGAGCAGTTCTTC.